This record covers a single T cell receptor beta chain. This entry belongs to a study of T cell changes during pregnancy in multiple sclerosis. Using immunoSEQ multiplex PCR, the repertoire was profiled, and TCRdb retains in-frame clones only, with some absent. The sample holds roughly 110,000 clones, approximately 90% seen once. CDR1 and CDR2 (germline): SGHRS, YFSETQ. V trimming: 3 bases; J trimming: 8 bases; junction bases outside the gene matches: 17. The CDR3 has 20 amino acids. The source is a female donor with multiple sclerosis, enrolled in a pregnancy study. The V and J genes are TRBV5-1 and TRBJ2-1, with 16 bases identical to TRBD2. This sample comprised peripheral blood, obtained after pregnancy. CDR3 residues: CASSSAGTSGGAYEVYEQFF. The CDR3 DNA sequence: TGCGCCAGCAGCTCGGCCGGGACTAGCGGGGGGGCATACGAGGTATATGAGCAGTTCTTC. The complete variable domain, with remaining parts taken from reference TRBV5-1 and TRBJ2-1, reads KAGVTQTPRYLIKTRGQQVTLSCSPISGHRSVSWYQQTPGQGLQFLFEYFSETQRNKGNFPGRFSGRQFSNSRSEMNVSTLELGDSALYLCASSSAGTSGGAYEVYEQFFGPGTRLTVL.